One sample yielded the 9 T cell receptor beta chains listed below, sequenced in a study of vaccination effects on CD4 cells after COVID-19. The data were produced by immunoSEQ multiplex PCR, yet TCRdb's version contains in-frame clones alone and is incomplete. Of tens of thousands of clones in the sample, over 60% are singletons; the top ten hold about 33%. These receptors' targets are unknown. Before sequencing took place, the ViraFEST assay used viral peptide pools to expand antigen-specific CD4+ T cells. Isolating CD4+ T cells followed less than 11 days of culture. The person's infection with SARS-CoV-2, confirmed by PCR, took place between March and December 2020. Source: CD4+ T cells from PBMCs cultured with a peptide pool, taken before COVID-19 vaccination. These receptors came from a human donor who had a prior SARS-CoV-2 infection.

V usage is TRBV6-2 or TRBV6-3 and J usage is TRBJ2-1; 8 bases fit TRBD2. With V trimmed by 4 bases and J by 9 bases, 14 bases remained unmatched. Germline CDR1 is MNHEY and CDR2 is SVGEGT. This CDR3 is built from 16 residues. Written as DNA, the CDR3 is TGTGCCAGCAGTTCTTATATAGCGGGGCCACGGTTTGAGCAGTTCTTC. It yields the protein CASSSYIAGPRFEQFF.

The chain joins TRBV5-5 to TRBJ1-1, with 7 bases that match TRBD1. Germline V gives CDR1 SGHKS, CDR2 YYEKEE (reference sequence). The CDR3 length is 13 residues. Trimming cost V 1 base and J 6 bases; bases outside gene matches: 3. The CDR3 here is CASSLRQGPEAFF. The CDR3 DNA follows: TGTGCCAGCAGCTTGCGACAGGGACCTGAAGCTTTCTTT.

The genes are TRBV4-2 and TRBJ2-2; maybe TRBD2 (5 bases). V was clipped by 5 bases and J by 7 bases, with 23 bases between them. Germline loops: CDR1 LGHNA, CDR2 YNFKEQ. The CDR3 runs to 17 residues. Written as DNA, the CDR3 is TGTGCCAGCAGCGGGGTTGGAGGTTCTAGCTCTGGCGGGGAGCTGTTTTTT. Residues: CASSGVGGSSSGGELFF.

CDR3 amino acids: CASSLAEGPIGELFF. DNA for the CDR3: TGTGCCAGCAGCTTGGCCGAGGGACCCATCGGGGAGCTGTTTTTT. The V and J genes are TRBV5-4 and TRBJ2-2; D may be TRBD1 or TRBD2 (5 bases each). Deletions cut 0 bases from V and 7 bases from J, with 13 bases between. The CDR3 loop spans 15 amino acids. The germline CDR1 and CDR2 sequences are SGHNT and YYREEE (reference sequence).

The genes are TRBV7-2 and TRBJ2-5, with D perhaps matching TRBD1 or TRBD2 (6 bases each). Germline V gives CDR1 SGHTA, CDR2 FQGNSA. Trimming took 3 bases from V and 4 from J, leaving 12 bases between them. This CDR3 spans 14 amino acids. DNA for the CDR3: TGTGCCAGCAGCTTTTCGGGGGCGGGAGAGACCCAGTACTTC. Translated: CASSFSGAGETQYF.

This clone occurred once. The rearrangement joins TRBV28 to TRBJ2-3; D is unresolved. Trimming shortened V by 1 base and J by 0 bases, and 5 bases separated the two germline ends. The CDR3 consists of 14 residues. CDR1 and CDR2 (germline): MDHEN, SYDVKM. CDR3 DNA sequence: TGTGCCAGCAGTTTATCCCACAGCACAGATACGCAGTATTTT. Residues: CASSLSHSTDTQYF.

The J gene is TRBJ2-7, the V gene TRBV6-6, with TRBD1 matching 10 bases. With V trimmed by 2 bases and J by 3 bases, 7 bases remained unmatched. This CDR3 has 16 residues. CDR1 and CDR2 from the germline V gene are MNHNY and SVGAGI (reference sequence). The CDR3 nucleotides read TGTGCCAGCAGTTACCCGCCTGGGACAGGGGACTACGAGCAGTACTTC. This sequence encodes CASSYPPGTGDYEQYF.

A few counts support this clone. This chain joins TRBV9 and TRBJ2-7; 9 bases agree with TRBD1. Germline CDR1 reads SGDLS; CDR2 reads YYNGEE. The V and J ends lost 4 bases and 3 bases, in that order; junction bases with no gene match: 8. The CDR3 contains 15 residues. The CDR3 region has the DNA TGTGCCAGCAGCCTGGGTTTGGGACAGGGCTACGAGCAGTACTTC. Its protein is CASSLGLGQGYEQYF.

This clone showed up just once. The V call is TRBV21-1, the J call TRBJ2-1; the table's TRBD1 call for D was not verified on the DNA. TRBV21-1 is recorded as a pseudogene. The CDR3 has 17 amino acids. CDR3 loop: CASSKGNRTPTYNEQFF. The CDR3 nucleotides read TGTGCCAGCAGCAAAGGAAATAGGACACCGACCTACAATGAGCAGTTCTTC.